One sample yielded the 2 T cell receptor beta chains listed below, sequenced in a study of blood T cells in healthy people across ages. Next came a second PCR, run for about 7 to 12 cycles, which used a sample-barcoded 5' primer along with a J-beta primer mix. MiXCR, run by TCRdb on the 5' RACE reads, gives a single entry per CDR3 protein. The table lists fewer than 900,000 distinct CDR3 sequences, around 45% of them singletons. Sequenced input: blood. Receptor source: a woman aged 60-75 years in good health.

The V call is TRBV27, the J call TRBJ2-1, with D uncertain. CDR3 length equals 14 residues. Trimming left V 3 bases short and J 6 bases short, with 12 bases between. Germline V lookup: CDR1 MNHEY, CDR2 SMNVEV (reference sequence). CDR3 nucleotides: TGTGCCAGCAGTTTCTTTGGGCCTCTCAATGAGCAGTTCTTC. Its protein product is CASSFFGPLNEQFF.

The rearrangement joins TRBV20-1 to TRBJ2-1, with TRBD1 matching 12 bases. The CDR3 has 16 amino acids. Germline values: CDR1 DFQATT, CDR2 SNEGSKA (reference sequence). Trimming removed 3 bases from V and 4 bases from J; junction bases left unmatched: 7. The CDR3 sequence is CSASPGTGGYYNEQFF. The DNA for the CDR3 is TGCAGTGCTAGTCCCGGGACAGGGGGCTATTACAATGAGCAGTTCTTC.